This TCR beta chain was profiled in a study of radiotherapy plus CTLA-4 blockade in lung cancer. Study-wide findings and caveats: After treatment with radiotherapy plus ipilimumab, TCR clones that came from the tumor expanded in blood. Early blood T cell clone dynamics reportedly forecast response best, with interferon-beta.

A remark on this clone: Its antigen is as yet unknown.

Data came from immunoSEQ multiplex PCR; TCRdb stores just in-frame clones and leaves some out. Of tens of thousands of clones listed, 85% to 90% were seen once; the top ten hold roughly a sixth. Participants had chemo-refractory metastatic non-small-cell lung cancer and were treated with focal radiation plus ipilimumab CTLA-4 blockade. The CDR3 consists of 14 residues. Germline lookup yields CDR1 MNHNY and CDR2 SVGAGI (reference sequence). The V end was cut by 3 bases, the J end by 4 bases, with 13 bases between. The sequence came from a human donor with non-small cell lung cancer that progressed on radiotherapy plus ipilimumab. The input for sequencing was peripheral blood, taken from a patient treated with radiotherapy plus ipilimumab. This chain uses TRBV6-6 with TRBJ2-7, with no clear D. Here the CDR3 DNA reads TGTGCCAGCAGTTATCGGGCCAGGACGTACGAGCAGTACTTC. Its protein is CASSYRARTYEQYF.